This T cell receptor (beta chain) was sequenced for a study of graft-versus-host responses after intestinal transplantation. As for the study in general: Recipients across the board were started on anti-thymocyte globulin induction, then kept on tacrolimus and steroids for approximately three years.

Remarks on this clone: No antigen is known for it.

Libraries were prepared by immunoSEQ multiplex PCR; TCRdb keeps only in-frame clonotypes and omits some of them. The sample lists about 50,000 clones, 92% occurring once. Study-level findings and limits: Peak circulating GvH clone levels were associated with early post-transplant HvG declines. GvH clones were found in recipient marrow; some appeared first in ileum or blood.

Germline-derived CDR1 and CDR2 are LGHNA and YSLEER. Trimming left V 0 bases short and J 5 bases short, with 8 bases between. The CDR3 sequence is 15 residues long. This chain joins TRBV4-3 and TRBJ1-6; D is unclear. The clonotype comes from a human donor who was the organ donor for an intestinal transplant. This sample comprised unstimulated CD4+ T cells sorted from spleen or lymph node cells, obtained before transplant. As DNA, the CDR3 is TGCGCCAGCAGCCAAGATTTTTCCAATAATTCACCCCTCCACTTT. Protein product: CASSQDFSNNSPLHF.